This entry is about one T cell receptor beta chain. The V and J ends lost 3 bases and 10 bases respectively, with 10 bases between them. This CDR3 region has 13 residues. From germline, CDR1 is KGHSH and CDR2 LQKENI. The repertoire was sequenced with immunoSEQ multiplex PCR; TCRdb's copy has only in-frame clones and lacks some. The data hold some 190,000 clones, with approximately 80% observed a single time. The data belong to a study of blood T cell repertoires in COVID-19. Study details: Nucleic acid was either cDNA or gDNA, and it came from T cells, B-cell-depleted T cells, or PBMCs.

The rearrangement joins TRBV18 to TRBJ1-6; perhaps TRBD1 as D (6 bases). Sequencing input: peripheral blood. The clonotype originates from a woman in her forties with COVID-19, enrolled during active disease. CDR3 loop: CASSPEGDSPLHF. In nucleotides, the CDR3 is TGTGCCAGCTCACCTGAGGGGGACTCACCCCTCCACTTT.